These 10 T cell receptor beta chains share one sample of origin, sequenced in a study of T cells in tumors and immune-related adverse events. The table came from immunoSEQ multiplex PCR; TCRdb's copy has only in-frame clones and leaves some out. The sample records 9,000 to 13,000 clones, around 93% being singletons. The sample was lymph node tissue, taken from a patient treated with anti-PD-1 therapy. All receptors come from a female donor with metastatic renal cell carcinoma.

This chain links TRBV15 with TRBJ2-1, with a weak D call TRBD1 (6 bases). This CDR3 region has 16 residues. V was cut by 0 bases and J by 7 bases, with 16 bases left in between. Per germline, CDR1 LNHNV and CDR2 YYDKDF (reference sequence). CDR3 residues: CATSRDQGTRGNEQFF. In nucleotides, the CDR3 is TGTGCCACCAGCAGAGATCAGGGGACGAGGGGAAATGAGCAGTTCTTC.

The rearrangement joins TRBV21-1 to TRBJ1-1. TRBV21-1 is a pseudogene. CDR3 length: 13 amino acids. CDR3 protein: CASSKAGRLEAFF. The CDR3, as DNA: TGTGCCAGCAGCAAAGCAGGCCGGCTTGAAGCTTTCTTT.

J is TRBJ2-2 and V is TRBV9; D is uncertain. V shed 0 bases and J shed 6 bases, with 12 bases lying between them. The CDR3 spans 15 residues. Germline V gene data show CDR1 as SGDLS and CDR2 as YYNGEE. Written as DNA, the CDR3 is TGTGCCAGCAGCGTAGTCTCTGGGTTTTCCGGGGAGCTGTTTTTT. This translates into CASSVVSGFSGELFF. The full variable domain, with the rest looked up from reference TRBV9 and TRBJ2-2, is DSGVTQTPKHLITATGQRVTLRCSPRSGDLSVYWYQQSLDQGLQFLIQYYNGEERAKGNILERFSAQQFPDLHSELNLSSLELGDSALYFCASSVVSGFSGELFFGEGSRLTVL.

This rearrangement joins TRBV7-2 to TRBJ2-5; D is perhaps TRBD1 (6 bases). CDR1 and CDR2 (germline): SGHTA, FQGNSA. The CDR3 length is 13 residues. Trimming left V 3 bases short and J 5 bases short, with 10 bases between. Here the CDR3 reads CASSFQTGETQYF. As DNA, the CDR3 is TGTGCCAGCAGCTTCCAAACAGGGGAGACCCAGTACTTC.

V is TRBV28 and J is TRBJ2-5, with D possibly being TRBD1 (6 bases). The DNA end lines up better with TRBJ2-7; the J call may be wrong. This CDR3 is 14 amino acids long. CDR1 and CDR2 from the germline V gene are MDHEN and SYDVKM. CDR3 loop: CASTKDRTTYEQYF. The CDR3 bases are TGTGCCAGCACTAAAGACAGGACCACCTACGAGCAGTACTTC.

This clone has only one observation. The chain is built from TRBV27 and TRBJ1-2; D perhaps matches TRBD1 (6 bases). Trimming removed 10 bases from V and 6 bases from J, with 15 bases in between. The CDR3 contains 12 residues. Germline V gene lookup returns CDR1 MNHEY and CDR2 SMNVEV (reference sequence). As DNA, the CDR3 is TGTGCCACCATGGACAGTCCTCATGGCTACACCTTC. This gives the protein CATMDSPHGYTF.

The V gene is TRBV19, the J gene TRBJ2-5, with TRBD2 identical over 7 bases. J lost 3 bases, V lost 6 bases, and 10 bases had no gene match. CDR1 LNHDA and CDR2 SQIVND come from the germline V gene (reference sequence). The length of the CDR3 is 15 residues. CDR3: CASRGAGAGEETQYF. Here the CDR3 DNA reads TGTGCCAGTAGAGGGGCGGGAGCCGGGGAAGAGACCCAGTACTTC.

This chain links TRBV2 with TRBJ1-2; no clear D gene. The CDR3 has 14 amino acids. V was pared by 7 bases and J by 3 bases, with 15 bases between. Germline assignment: CDR1 SNHLY and CDR2 FYNNEI. CDR3 DNA sequence: TGTGCCAGCAAAGCCCTACTCCTCCACTATGGCTACACCTTC. This translates into CASKALLLHYGYTF.

The chain has TRBV28 and TRBJ1-1; perhaps TRBD1 as D (5 bases). The ends were cut back, 5 bases at V and 0 bases at J, with 19 bases in the middle. Germline-derived CDR1 and CDR2 are MDHEN and SYDVKM. The CDR3 is made up of 17 amino acids. The CDR3 DNA is TGTGCCAGCAGTGACCCGGGGCTTCCTAGGGTGAACACTGAAGCTTTCTTT. Protein: CASSDPGLPRVNTEAFF. Together with reference TRBV28 and TRBJ1-1, the CDR3 gives the full variable domain: DVKVTQSSRYLVKRTGEKVFLECVQDMDHENMFWYRQDPGLGLRLIYFSYDVKMKEKGDIPEGYSVSREKKERFSLILESASTNQTSMYLCASSDPGLPRVNTEAFFGQGTRLTVV.

The chain uses TRBV28 and TRBJ1-1; D ambiguous. The V gene lost 10 bases and the J gene lost 3 bases, with 12 bases spanning the gap. The CDR3 extends over 12 amino acids. Germline V gives CDR1 MDHEN, CDR2 SYDVKM. This CDR3 is CATMTDYTEAFF. DNA of the CDR3: TGTGCCACAATGACTGATTACACTGAAGCTTTCTTT.